A single sample gave rise to the 10 T cell receptor beta chains below, sequenced in a study of identical twins. TCRdb analysed the 5' RACE reads with MiXCR anew, one entry per CDR3 protein. The table lists hundreds of thousands of distinct CDR3 sequences, 5.5% to 6.5% of them singletons. The sequencing sample was made of naive T cells sorted from blood. Every receptor here comes from a man between 18 and 29 years old in good health.

This clonotype has more than one count but fewer than ten. The chain has TRBV6-5 and TRBJ2-2; 7 nucleotides line up with TRBD1. Germline CDR1 and CDR2: MNHEY and SVGAGI. Trimming cost V 6 bases and J 3 bases; bases outside gene matches: 13. This CDR3 region has 17 residues. The CDR3 here is CASSYEVEGADTGELFF. The CDR3 DNA is TGTGCCAGCAGCTACGAAGTTGAGGGGGCGGACACCGGGGAGCTGTTTTTT.

The rearrangement joins TRBV5-1 to TRBJ2-2; D is undetermined. Germline-derived CDR1 and CDR2 are SGHRS and YFSETQ. V was trimmed by 1 base and J by 1 base, leaving 5 bases between them. CDR3 length equals 14 residues. As DNA, the CDR3 is TGCGCCAGCAGCTTGATAGTGAACACCGGGGAGCTGTTTTTT. The encoded protein is CASSLIVNTGELFF.

On this clonotype: The junction does not match germline at one end; this may be a read error. The chain uses TRBV27 and TRBJ2-3, with no clear D. Germline assignment: CDR1 MNHEY and CDR2 SMNVEV (reference sequence). The CDR3 length is 13 residues. In DNA, the CDR3 is TGTGCCAGCAGTCCCGACCCACCAGATACGCTGTATTTT. As protein: CASSPDPPDTLYF.

This clonotype has only a few counts. The rearrangement links TRBV20-1 to TRBJ2-1; TRBD2 might be the D (6 bases). CDR3 length equals 13 residues. Trimming pared 5 bases from V and 1 base from J, leaving 9 bases between. Germline V gene data show CDR1 as DFQATT and CDR2 as SNEGSKA (reference sequence). The CDR3 region is CSALAESYNEQFF. CDR3 nucleotide sequence: TGCAGTGCTTTAGCGGAATCCTACAATGAGCAGTTCTTC.

This clonotype was recorded at least ten times. The chain joins TRBV12-3 or TRBV12-4 to TRBJ1-6; D is undetermined. CDR3 length: 14 amino acids. The germline V and J ends were trimmed by 1 base and 9 bases, with 10 bases remaining between them. The CDR3 DNA follows: TGTGCCAGCAGTTTAGGTCGCTTTGGTTCACCCCTCCACTTT. Residues: CASSLGRFGSPLHF.

This clonotype was seen ten or more times. This chain uses TRBV5-5 with TRBJ2-5; D unclear. Looked up from germline, CDR1 is SGHKS and CDR2 is YYEKEE (reference sequence). V was cut by 4 bases and J by 2 bases, with 12 bases left in between. There are 14 residues in the CDR3. Here the CDR3 reads CASSGMVGQETQYF. The CDR3 nucleotides read TGTGCCAGCAGCGGAATGGTGGGTCAAGAGACCCAGTACTTC.

V is TRBV6-2 or TRBV6-3 and J is TRBJ2-1; D remains ambiguous. The CDR3 covers 12 residues. V was pared by 0 bases and J by 10 bases, with 7 bases between. Germline assignment: CDR1 MNHEY and CDR2 SVGEGT. This CDR3 is CASSYSGSEQFF. The CDR3 coding sequence is TGTGCCAGCAGTTACTCGGGCAGCGAGCAGTTCTTC.

This clonotype was seen ten or more times. This chain links TRBV10-3 with TRBJ2-7; a possible D gene is TRBD2 (6 bases). CDR1 ENHRY and CDR2 SYGVKD come from the germline V gene. V lost 6 bases, J lost 2 bases, and 17 bases lay in between. This CDR3 is 15 amino acids long. DNA of the CDR3: TGTGCCATCAGCCAGTCGGGCGCGGGGACCTACGAGCAGTACTTC. The encoded protein is CAISQSGAGTYEQYF.

This clonotype came up once. This may be a read error, as it is one base from a much larger clone. The V and J genes are TRBV15 and TRBJ2-1; possibly TRBD2 for D (5 bases). Germline CDR1 and CDR2: LNHNV and YYDKDF (reference sequence). Trimming cost V 6 bases and J 5 bases, with 11 bases left between them. This CDR3 is 13 amino acids long. The CDR3 bases are TGTGCCACCAGATCTAGCAGAAACAATGAGCAGTTCTTC. Its translation: CATRSSRNNEQFF.

This clonotype was found many times. CDR3 bases: TGTGCCAGCAGCCCGGCGGGGAGGGCCACCGGGGAGCTGTTTTTT. Translation: CASSPAGRATGELFF. The chain employs TRBV12-3 or TRBV12-4 and TRBJ2-2; 7 bases line up with TRBD2. The junction had 8 bases not matched to a gene; V was cut back by 6 bases and J by 4 bases. This CDR3 comprises 15 residues.